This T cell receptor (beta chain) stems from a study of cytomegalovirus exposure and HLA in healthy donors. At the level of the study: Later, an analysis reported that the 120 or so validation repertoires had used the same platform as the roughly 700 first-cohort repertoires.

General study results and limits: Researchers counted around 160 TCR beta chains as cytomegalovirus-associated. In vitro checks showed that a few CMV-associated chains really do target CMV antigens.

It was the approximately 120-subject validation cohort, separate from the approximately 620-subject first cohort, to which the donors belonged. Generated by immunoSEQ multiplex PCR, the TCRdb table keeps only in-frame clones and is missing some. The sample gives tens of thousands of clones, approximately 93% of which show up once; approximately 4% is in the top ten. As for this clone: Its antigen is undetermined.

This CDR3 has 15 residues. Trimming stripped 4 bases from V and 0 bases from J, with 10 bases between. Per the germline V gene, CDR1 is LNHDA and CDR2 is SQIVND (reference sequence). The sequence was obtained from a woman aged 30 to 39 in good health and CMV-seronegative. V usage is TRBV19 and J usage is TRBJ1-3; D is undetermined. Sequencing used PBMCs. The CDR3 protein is CASSTTWSSGNTIYF. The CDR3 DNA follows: TGTGCCAGTAGTACTACCTGGAGCTCTGGAAACACCATATATTTT. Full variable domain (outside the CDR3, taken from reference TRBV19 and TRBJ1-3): DGGITQSPKYLFRKEGQNVTLSCEQNLNHDAMYWYRQDPGQGLRLIYYSQIVNDFQKGDIAEGYSVSREKKESFPLTVTSAQKNPTAFYLCASSTTWSSGNTIYFGEGSWLTVV.